This T cell receptor beta chain was retrieved from a study of molecular identifiers for immune sequencing clone quantification. General study points: Effector cells had over 99% of their molecules in clones above 20 RNA copies, while naive cells had under 1%.

To note about this clonotype: Its specificity is unknown.

For bulk TCR libraries, previously described methods and listed TCR primers were used. TCRdb reprocessed the PCR reads via MiXCR and lists one record per CDR3 protein. The sample comprises 250,000 to 400,000 distinct CDR3 sequences, over 20% of which are singletons, and approximately 0.8% rests with the top ten. Sorting recovered naive CD8 T cells on a CD8+CD4-CCR7+CD45RA+ profile. Looked up from germline, CDR1 is SEHNR and CDR2 is FQNEAQ (reference sequence). The CDR3 runs to 12 residues. V shed 8 bases and J shed 3 bases, with 7 bases lying between them. The source of this sequence is a human donor in good health. Some libraries in this study had Jurkat cell RNA spiked in. The sample taken for sequencing was naive CD8+ T cells from blood, with Jurkat cell RNA spiked in. Subset reported: FACS-sorted CD8+CD4-CCR7+CD45RA+ naive T cells. The chain uses TRBV7-9 and TRBJ1-4, with no clear D. CDR3: CASRQANEKLFF. CDR3 sequence (DNA): TGTGCCAGCCGGCAGGCTAATGAAAAACTGTTTTTT.